The rows below give T cell receptor beta chains drawn from one sample of a study of spatial heterogeneity in lung cancer. TCRdb reanalysed the 5' RACE reads using MiXCR and keeps one entry per CDR3 protein. The repertoire consists of fewer than 150,000 distinct CDR3 sequences, with 10% to 13% occurring once and the leading ten covering 20% to 25%. This specimen consisted of PBMCs, obtained at follow-up. The origin of the receptors is a female donor with early-stage non-small cell lung cancer. Each CDR3 is given with its conserved first and last residue. Fields, in order: D gene, V gene, J gene, clone size, CDR3 DNA, CDR3 protein. A D gene is named only where the DNA matches it firmly. Size tells how often a clone was seen (once, few, many) or the class of an expanded clone, and some rows leave it out.

-	TRBV24-1	TRBJ2-5	few	TGTGCCACCAGTGAGTCTCCTTCCACCGGGAAGGAAGAGACCCAGTACTTC	CATSESPSTGKEETQYF
-	TRBV21-1	TRBJ2-7	-	TGTGCCAGCAGCAAAACGCCCCTCAGAGCGGGAGCCTACGAGCAGTACTTC	CASSKTPLRAGAYEQYF
-	TRBV2	TRBJ2-7	few	TGTGCCAGCAGCGGGACCTACCGCTACGAGCAGTACTTC	CASSGTYRYEQYF
-	TRBV11-2	TRBJ1-6	-	TGTGCCAGCAGTTTGTCAGGGAATAATTCACCCCTCCACTTT	CASSLSGNNSPLHF
-	TRBV20-1	TRBJ2-1	-	TGCAGTGCTTCCAGAGGGCATTACAATGAGCAGTTCTTC	CSASRGHYNEQFF
TRBD1	TRBV10-3	TRBJ1-2	few	TGTGCCATCAGTGAGACAGGGGACTATGGCTACACCTTC	CAISETGDYGYTF
TRBD1	TRBV7-9	TRBJ1-2	many	TGTGCCATAGGCCCCACAGGGGGCGAAAAGCCTAACTATGGCTACACCTTC	CAIGPTGGEKPNYGYTF
TRBD2	TRBV6-6	TRBJ2-1	few	TGTGCCAGCAGTATAGCGGGAGGGATGAGGACCTACAATGAGCAGTTCTTC	CASSIAGGMRTYNEQFF
-	TRBV27	TRBJ2-1	few	TGTGCCAGCAGTCCAGGACAGTGGATCGATGAGCAGTTCTTC	CASSPGQWIDEQFF
TRBD2	TRBV28	TRBJ2-7	-	TGTGCCAGCAGGAGCGGGATCAGCTCCTACGAGCAGTACTTC	CASRSGISSYEQYF
TRBD1	TRBV29-1	TRBJ1-5	few	TGCAGCGTGTCACAGGGGACAACCGATCAGCCCCAGCATTTT	CSVSQGTTDQPQHF
-	TRBV28	TRBJ2-3	-	TGTGCCAGCCGGTCAGGGAGTTTAGGCACAGATACGCAGTATTTT	CASRSGSLGTDTQYF
-	TRBV29-1	TRBJ2-5	-	TGCAGCGTTGACCGACAGGTGAAGACCCAGTACTTC	CSVDRQVKTQYF
-	TRBV7-9	TRBJ2-5	few	TGTGCCGCCCGGGGGGCCCCAGAGACCCAGTACTTC	CAARGAPETQYF
-	TRBV6-2/TRBV6-3	TRBJ2-2	many	TGTGCCAGCAATAACGCCGGGGAGCTGTTTTTT	CASNNAGELFF
-	TRBV6-6	TRBJ1-1	many	TGTGCCAGCAGTTACGGTCTGGACACTGAAGCTTTCTTT	CASSYGLDTEAFF
-	TRBV11-2	TRBJ2-1	-	TGTGCCAGCAGCTCAGACCGCTACAATGAGCAGTTCTTC	CASSSDRYNEQFF
TRBD1	TRBV5-8	TRBJ2-3	many	TGTGCCAGCAGCTTGGCTCCGACAGGGTCAGGGGGTACGCAGTATTTT	CASSLAPTGSGGTQYF
-	TRBV5-1	TRBJ2-3	few	TGCGCCAGCAGCTTGGGACTAGTATCCACAGATACGCAGTATTTT	CASSLGLVSTDTQYF
-	TRBV23-1	TRBJ2-5	many	TGCGCCAGCAGTCAAGATATGGAGACCCAGTACTTC	CASSQDMETQYF
-	TRBV20-1	TRBJ2-7	few	TGCAGTGCTAGTTTGGTCTACGAGCAGTACTTC	CSASLVYEQYF
-	TRBV28	TRBJ2-7	few	TGTGCCAGCAGTTCCGGGACAAAGTACCCCTACGAGCAGTACTTC	CASSSGTKYPYEQYF
TRBD1	TRBV11-2	TRBJ1-4	-	TGTGCCAGCAGGCGACAGGGAACTAATGAAAAACTGTTTTTT	CASRRQGTNEKLFF
-	TRBV19	TRBJ2-2	-	TGTGCCAGTAGGAACAGGGCGAACACCGGGGAGCTGTTTTTT	CASRNRANTGELFF
-	TRBV3-1	TRBJ2-5	many	TGTGCCAGCAGCCAAGGAGAGACCCAGTACTTC	CASSQGETQYF
-	TRBV6-5	TRBJ1-2	few	TGTGCCAGCAGTTCGGGACTATTGAACTATGGCTACACCTTC	CASSSGLLNYGYTF